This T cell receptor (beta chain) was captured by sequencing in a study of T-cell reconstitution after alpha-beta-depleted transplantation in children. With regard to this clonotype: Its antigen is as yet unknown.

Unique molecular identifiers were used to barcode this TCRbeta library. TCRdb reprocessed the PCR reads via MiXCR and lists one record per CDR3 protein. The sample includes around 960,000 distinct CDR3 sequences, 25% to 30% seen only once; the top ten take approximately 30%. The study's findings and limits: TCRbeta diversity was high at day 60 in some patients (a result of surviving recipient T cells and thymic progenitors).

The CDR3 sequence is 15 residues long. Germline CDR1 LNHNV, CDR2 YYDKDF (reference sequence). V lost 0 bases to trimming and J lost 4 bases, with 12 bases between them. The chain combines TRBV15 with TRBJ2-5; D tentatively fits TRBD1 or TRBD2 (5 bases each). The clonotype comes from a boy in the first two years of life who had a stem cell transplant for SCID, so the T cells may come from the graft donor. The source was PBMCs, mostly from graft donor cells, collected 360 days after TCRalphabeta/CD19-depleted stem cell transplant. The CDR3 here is CATSRDEGSGETQYF. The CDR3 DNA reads TGTGCCACCAGCAGAGATGAGGGGAGCGGAGAGACCCAGTACTTC. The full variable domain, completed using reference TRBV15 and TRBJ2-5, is DAMVIQNPRYQVTQFGKPVTLSCSQTLNHNVMYWYQQKSSQAPKLLFHYYDKDFNNEADTPDNFQSRRPNTSFCFLDIRSPGLGDTAMYLCATSRDEGSGETQYFGPGTRLLVL.